These 10 T cell receptor beta chains share one sample of origin, sequenced in a study of shared clonotypes between healthy human individuals. Naive CD8 cells lacked CD45RO, underwent positive selection for CCR7 and left out terminally differentiated effector memory CD45RA+ cells. Produced via immunoSEQ multiplex PCR; TCRdb's table is partial and in-frame only. Among approximately 810,000 clones listed, approximately 92% were seen once. Material: naive CD8+ T cells sorted from blood. Source of these receptors: a man under 40 in good health.

The chain is built from TRBV4-1 and TRBJ2-3, with unresolved D. Trimming took 8 bases from V and 2 from J, leaving 11 bases between them. CDR1 and CDR2 (germline): MGHRA, YSYEKL. This CDR3 has 13 amino acids. The CDR3 protein is CASGSGLTDTQYF. CDR3 coding DNA: TGCGCCAGCGGCTCTGGGCTCACAGATACGCAGTATTTT.

The chain uses TRBV13 and TRBJ2-3; no reliable D call. The CDR3 sequence is 13 residues long. V was trimmed by 4 bases and J by 3 bases, leaving 8 bases between them. Germline V gene sequence: CDR1 PRHDT, CDR2 FYEKMQ (reference sequence). CDR3 residues: CASSSVMTDTQYF. Here the CDR3 DNA reads TGTGCCAGCAGCTCAGTAATGACAGATACGCAGTATTTT.

V is TRBV10-1 and J is TRBJ2-7; 7 bases line up with TRBD1. Germline V gene data show CDR1 as WNHNN and CDR2 as SYGVQD (reference sequence). This CDR3 comprises 14 residues. Losses at the gene ends were 6 bases for V and 3 bases for J; bases not matched to a gene: 8. The CDR3 DNA is TGCGCCAGCAGCCTCAGGACAGGAAACTACGAGCAGTACTTC. Its protein product is CASSLRTGNYEQYF.

The chain couples TRBV13 to TRBJ2-3; TRBD1 is a possible D gene (6 bases). Germline CDR1 PRHDT, CDR2 FYEKMQ (reference sequence). This CDR3 has 15 amino acids. Trimming pared 4 bases from V and 6 bases from J, leaving 17 bases between. In nucleotides, the CDR3 is TGTGCCAGCAGCTCACGACAGGCGCCGGACGATACGCAGTATTTT. Its protein is CASSSRQAPDDTQYF.

The chain recombines TRBV21-1 with TRBJ1-2. TRBV21-1 has pseudogene status. This CDR3 has 13 amino acids. CDR3 nucleotide sequence: TGTGCCAGCAAACACGGGGGGGGCAATGGCTACACCTTC. Protein sequence: CASKHGGGNGYTF.

In the case of this clone: Distinct nucleotide sequences in the sample also encode this CDR3. This rearrangement joins TRBV11-3 to TRBJ2-7; D could derive from TRBD1 or TRBD2 (5 bases each). Trimming took 1 base from V and 1 from J, leaving 5 bases between them. The CDR3 extends over 13 amino acids. Germline assignment: CDR1 SGHNT and CDR2 YENEEA. CDR3 amino acids: CASSLGGSYEQYF. In DNA form, the CDR3 reads TGTGCCAGCAGCTTAGGGGGGTCCTACGAGCAGTACTTC.

To note about this clone: The identical CDR3 is also encoded by other nucleotide sequences in the sample. The gene calls are TRBV14 and TRBJ2-7, with a possible D match to TRBD2 (6 bases). The ends were cut back, 3 bases at V and 3 bases at J, with 12 bases in the middle. Germline V CDR1 and CDR2: SGHDN, FVKESK. This CDR3 is 14 amino acids long. Here the CDR3 DNA reads TGTGCCAGCAGCCAGGGGCAGGGAGGCTACGAGCAGTACTTC. Residues: CASSQGQGGYEQYF.

V usage is TRBV25-1 and J usage is TRBJ1-1; D uncertain. This CDR3 region has 11 residues. With 7 bases removed from V and 6 bases from J, the gap between germline ends came to 9 bases. The germline CDR1 and CDR2 sequences are MGHDK and SYGVNS. The CDR3: CASTTYAEAFF. The CDR3 nucleotides are TGTGCCAGCACCACGTACGCTGAAGCTTTCTTT.

The chain recombines TRBV6-4 with TRBJ2-3, with D maybe TRBD2 (5 bases). The CDR3 contains 14 residues. V was shortened by 0 bases and J by 3 bases, with 7 bases between the two germline ends. Germline loops: CDR1 MRHNA, CDR2 SNTAGT. The CDR3 loop reads CASSDSWETDTQYF. For the CDR3, the DNA is TGTGCCAGCAGTGACTCATGGGAGACAGATACGCAGTATTTT.

Notes on this clone: The junction and the germline gene differ at one end; a read error may be behind it. The rearrangement uses TRBV7-7 and TRBJ1-3; unclear D gene. CDR1 and CDR2 (germline): SSHAT, FNYEAQ (reference sequence). The CDR3 is 15 residues long. In nucleotides, the CDR3 is TGTGCTAGCAGCTTAGATATAGGGCCTGGAAACACCATATATTTT. It encodes CASSLDIGPGNTIYF.